The clone carrying this T cell receptor beta chain occurred many times. What it recognizes is unknown. Amplification targeted TCR beta CDR3 regions from RNA transcripts. Initially, a first-round RT-PCR of the TCR CDR3 employed the HTBI primer set. TCRdb fed the multiplex PCR reads into MiXCR, producing one record per CDR3 protein. The sample includes fewer than 550,000 distinct CDR3 sequences, around 16% seen only once; the top ten take over 7.5%. Germline CDR1 reads SNHLY; CDR2 reads FYNNEI. The CDR3 runs 15 residues. V shed 4 bases, J shed 7 bases, and the junction held 5 bases outside the gene matches. These data come from a study of T cells in Graves' hyperthyroidism and ophthalmopathy. Study-wide results and caveats: A model using 13 V-J features told ophthalmopathy apart from stable hyperthyroidism.

The clonotype was recovered from a woman younger than 35 with Graves' hyperthyroidism. The chain couples TRBV2 to TRBJ2-2; 11 bases are shared with TRBD2. Sequences were obtained from blood. The CDR3 loop is CASSVAGGRNGELFF. CDR3 nucleotide sequence: TGTGCCAGCAGTGTAGCGGGGGGGCGAAACGGGGAGCTGTTTTTT.